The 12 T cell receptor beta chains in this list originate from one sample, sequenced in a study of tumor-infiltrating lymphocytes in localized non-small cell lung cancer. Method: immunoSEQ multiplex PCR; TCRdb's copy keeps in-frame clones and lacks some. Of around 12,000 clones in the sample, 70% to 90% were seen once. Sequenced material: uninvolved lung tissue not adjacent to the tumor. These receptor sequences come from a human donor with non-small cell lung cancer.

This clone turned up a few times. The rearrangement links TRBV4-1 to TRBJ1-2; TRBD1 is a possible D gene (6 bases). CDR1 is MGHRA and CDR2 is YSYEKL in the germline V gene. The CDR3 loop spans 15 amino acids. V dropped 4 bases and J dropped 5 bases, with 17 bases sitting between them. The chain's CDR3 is CASSRTGWSHYGYTF. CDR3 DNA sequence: TGCGCCAGCAGCCGAACAGGGTGGTCCCATTATGGCTACACCTTC.

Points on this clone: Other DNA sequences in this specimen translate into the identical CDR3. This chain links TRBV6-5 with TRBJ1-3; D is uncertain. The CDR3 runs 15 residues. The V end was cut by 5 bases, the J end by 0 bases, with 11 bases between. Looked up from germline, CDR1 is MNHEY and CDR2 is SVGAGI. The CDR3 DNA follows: TGTGCCAGCAGTCCCCGTCGAGGCTCTGGAAACACCATATATTTT. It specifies CASSPRRGSGNTIYF.

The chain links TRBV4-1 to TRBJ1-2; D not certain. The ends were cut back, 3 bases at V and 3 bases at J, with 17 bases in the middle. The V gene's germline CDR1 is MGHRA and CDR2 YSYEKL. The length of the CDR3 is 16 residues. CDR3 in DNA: TGCGCCAGCAGCCACACCGACGTCAGCGATTACTATGGCTACACCTTC. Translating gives CASSHTDVSDYYGYTF.

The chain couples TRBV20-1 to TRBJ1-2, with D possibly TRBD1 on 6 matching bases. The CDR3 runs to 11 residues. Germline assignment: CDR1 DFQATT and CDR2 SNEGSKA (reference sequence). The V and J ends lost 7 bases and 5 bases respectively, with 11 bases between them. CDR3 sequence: CSGEGGYGYTF. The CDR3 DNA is TGCAGTGGCGAGGGGGGATATGGCTACACCTTC.

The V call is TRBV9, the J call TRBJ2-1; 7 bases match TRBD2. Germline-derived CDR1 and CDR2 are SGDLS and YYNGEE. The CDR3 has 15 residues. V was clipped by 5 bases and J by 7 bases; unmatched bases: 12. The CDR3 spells CASSSRGLMRNEQFF. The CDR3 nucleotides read TGTGCCAGCAGTAGTCGGGGACTAATGAGGAATGAGCAGTTCTTC.

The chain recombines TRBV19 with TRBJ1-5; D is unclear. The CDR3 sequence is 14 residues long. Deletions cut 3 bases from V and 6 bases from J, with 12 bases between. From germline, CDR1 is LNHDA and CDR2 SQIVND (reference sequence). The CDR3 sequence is CASSILGVSQPQHF. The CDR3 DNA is TGTGCCAGTAGTATCCTCGGGGTAAGTCAGCCCCAGCATTTT.

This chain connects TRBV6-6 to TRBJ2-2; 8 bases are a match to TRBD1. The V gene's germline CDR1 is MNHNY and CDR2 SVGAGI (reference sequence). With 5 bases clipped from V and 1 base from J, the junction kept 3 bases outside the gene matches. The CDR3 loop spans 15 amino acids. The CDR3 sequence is CASSPGGGNTGELFF. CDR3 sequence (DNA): TGTGCCAGCAGTCCAGGGGGCGGGAACACCGGGGAGCTGTTTTTT.

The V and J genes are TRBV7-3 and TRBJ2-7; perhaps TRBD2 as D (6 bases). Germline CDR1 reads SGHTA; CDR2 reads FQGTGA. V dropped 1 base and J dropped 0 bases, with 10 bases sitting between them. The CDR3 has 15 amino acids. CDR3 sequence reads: CASSLSGGDSYEQYF. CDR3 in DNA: TGTGCCAGCAGCTTAAGTGGCGGGGACTCCTACGAGCAGTACTTC. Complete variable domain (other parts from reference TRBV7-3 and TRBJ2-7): GAGVSQTPSNKVTEKGKYVELRCDPISGHTALYWYRQSLGQGPEFLIYFQGTGAADDSGLPNDRFFAVRPEGSVSTLKIQRTERGDSAVYLCASSLSGGDSYEQYFGPGTRLTVT.

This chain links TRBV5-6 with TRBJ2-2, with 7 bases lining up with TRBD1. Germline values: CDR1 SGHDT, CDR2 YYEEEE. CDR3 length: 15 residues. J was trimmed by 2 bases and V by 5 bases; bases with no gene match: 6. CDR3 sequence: CASSLGQSNTGELFF. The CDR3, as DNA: TGTGCCAGCAGTCTGGGACAGAGTAACACCGGGGAGCTGTTTTTT.

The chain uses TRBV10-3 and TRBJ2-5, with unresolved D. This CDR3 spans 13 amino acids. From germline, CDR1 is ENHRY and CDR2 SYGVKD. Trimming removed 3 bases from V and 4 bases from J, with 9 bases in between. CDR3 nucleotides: TGTGCCATCAGTGACTCTGGCCTAGAGACCCAGTACTTC. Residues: CAISDSGLETQYF.

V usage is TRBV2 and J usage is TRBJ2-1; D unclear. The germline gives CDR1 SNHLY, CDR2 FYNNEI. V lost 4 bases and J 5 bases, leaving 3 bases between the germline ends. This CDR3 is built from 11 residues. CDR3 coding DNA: TGTGCCAGCAGTGTTGACAATGAGCAGTTCTTC. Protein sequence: CASSVDNEQFF.

Here the CDR3 DNA reads TGTGCCACCAGCACGTACAGGGGGCTGGATACGCAGTATTTT. Residues: CATSTYRGLDTQYF. The rearrangement uses TRBV15 and TRBJ2-3; 9 positions match TRBD1. Germline CDR1 and CDR2: LNHNV and YYDKDF (reference sequence). V shed 4 bases, J shed 6 bases, and the junction held 5 bases outside the gene matches. CDR3 size: 14 residues.